The 17 T cell receptor beta chains given below trace back to one sample, sequenced in a study of T-cell reconstitution after alpha-beta-depleted transplantation in children. Preparation of the TCRbeta library involved a method that used unique molecular identifiers. TCRdb reanalysed the PCR reads using MiXCR and keeps one entry per CDR3 protein. The profile shows over 450,000 distinct CDR3 sequences, roughly a tenth of them singletons. The sequencing used PBMCs, collected before TCRalphabeta/CD19-depleted stem cell transplant. The origin of the receptors is a child younger than 10 with inherited bone marrow failure, due to receive a stem cell transplant.

This clonotype was counted between two and nine times. V and J are TRBV27 and TRBJ2-1; D might be TRBD1 or TRBD2, each matching 5 bases. CDR3 length equals 14 residues. The V end was cut by 5 bases, the J end by 9 bases, with 17 bases between. Germline CDR1 reads MNHEY; CDR2 reads SMNVEV (reference sequence). The CDR3: CASSRRDPLGEQFF. The CDR3 DNA sequence: TGTGCCAGCAGTCGCCGGGACCCCTTGGGTGAGCAGTTCTTC.

This clonotype was observed many times. The chain is built from TRBV4-1 and TRBJ1-2; 10 nucleotides agree with TRBD1. CDR3 length equals 14 residues. The V and J ends lost 1 base and 5 bases, in that order; junction bases with no gene match: 1. Germline V gene sequence: CDR1 MGHRA, CDR2 YSYEKL. The CDR3 here is CASSQGTGGYGYTF. The CDR3 DNA is TGCGCCAGCAGCCAAGGGACAGGGGGGTATGGCTACACCTTC.

With respect to this clonotype: This may be a read error, as it is one base from a much larger clone. The rearrangement uses TRBV20-1 and TRBJ2-1, with 9 bases fitting TRBD2. CDR3 size: 15 residues. Germline-derived CDR1 and CDR2 are DFQATT and SNEGSKA (reference sequence). Trimming removed 6 bases from V and 6 bases from J; junction bases left unmatched: 12. The CDR3 DNA follows: TGCAGTGCCGAACGGGCTAGCGGGAACCCCAATGAGCAGTTCTTC. Encoded protein: CSAERASGNPNEQFF.

This clonotype was seen at least ten times. V gene TRBV27 combines with J gene TRBJ2-2; a weak D match, TRBD1 (6 bases). The V and J ends lost 1 base and 6 bases respectively, with 9 bases between them. CDR1 and CDR2 (germline): MNHEY, SMNVEV (reference sequence). CDR3 length: 14 residues. The CDR3 loop reads CASSLYGQSGELFF. In nucleotides, the CDR3 is TGTGCCAGCAGTTTATATGGACAGTCCGGGGAGCTGTTTTTT.

There are many counts of this clonotype. V usage is TRBV4-1 and J usage is TRBJ2-2, with D uncertain. Germline loops: CDR1 MGHRA, CDR2 YSYEKL. The CDR3 contains 15 residues. V gave up 1 base and J gave up 2 bases, with 8 bases separating them. The CDR3 DNA sequence: TGCGCCAGCAGCCAAGTATTTCCCAACACCGGGGAGCTGTTTTTT. Its translation: CASSQVFPNTGELFF.

The chain is built from TRBV27 and TRBJ1-4, with D possibly matching TRBD1 (6 bases). Germline V gene data show CDR1 as MNHEY and CDR2 as SMNVEV (reference sequence). Between the trimmed V and J ends, which lost 3 bases and 4 bases, there was a span of 12 bases. CDR3 size: 15 residues. The CDR3 sequence: CASSFWGAGNEKLFF. The CDR3 coding sequence is TGTGCCAGCAGTTTTTGGGGGGCAGGTAATGAAAAACTGTTTTTT.

The chain couples TRBV12-3 or TRBV12-4 to TRBJ1-1; the match to TRBD1 covers 10 bases. This CDR3 comprises 15 residues. After removal of 4 bases from V and 7 bases from J, the junction contained 9 bases not matched to a gene. CDR3 residues: CASSSDRGTLVEAFF. The CDR3 DNA sequence: TGTGCCAGCAGTTCGGACAGGGGGACTTTGGTTGAAGCTTTCTTT.

This clonotype was recorded many times. The chain carries TRBV7-9 and TRBJ2-6; no reliable D call. This CDR3 has 14 amino acids. The V and J ends lost 2 bases and 4 bases respectively, with 6 bases between them. Germline V CDR1 and CDR2: SEHNR, FQNEAQ (reference sequence). CDR3 sequence: CASSLSTGANVLTF. The CDR3 DNA is TGTGCCAGCAGCTTATCCACCGGGGCCAACGTCCTGACTTTC.

This clonotype was seen at least ten times. The V and J genes are TRBV29-1 and TRBJ2-1; 7 bases agree with TRBD2. The CDR3 is 15 amino acids. Losses at the gene ends were 1 base for V and 2 bases for J; bases not matched to a gene: 5. Germline-derived CDR1 and CDR2 are SQVTM and ANQGSEA. For the CDR3, the DNA is TGCAGCGTTGAAGGTTCCAGCGGGGCCTACAATGAGCAGTTCTTC. Translated: CSVEGSSGAYNEQFF.

The table lists this clonotype with a few counts. The chain joins TRBV7-1 to TRBJ1-6, with 11 bases that match TRBD1. TRBV7-1 is an ORF; its function is uncertain. There are 22 residues in the CDR3. V trimming: 3 bases; J trimming: 0 bases; junction bases outside the gene matches: 16. CDR3 sequence (DNA): TGTGCCAGCAGCTCTGGGACAGGGGGTCCTCGCGGTCTTAGCTCCTATAATTCACCCCTCCACTTT. It yields the protein CASSSGTGGPRGLSSYNSPLHF.

This clonotype was recorded many times. J is TRBJ2-7 and V is TRBV27; 10 positions match TRBD2. The CDR3 sequence is 15 residues long. Germline CDR1 is MNHEY and CDR2 is SMNVEV (reference sequence). Trimming cost V 2 bases and J 3 bases; bases outside gene matches: 4. The CDR3 reads CASSLKGTSVYEQYF. CDR3 DNA: TGTGCCAGCAGTTTAAAGGGGACTAGCGTCTACGAGCAGTACTTC.

This clonotype was seen a handful of times. This sequence joins TRBV5-1 and TRBJ2-1, with 7 bases lining up with TRBD2. The V gene's germline CDR1 is SGHRS and CDR2 YFSETQ. The CDR3 extends over 15 amino acids. V dropped 3 bases and J dropped 0; count of bases not matched to a gene: 3. The chain's CDR3 is CASSSSGVSYNEQFF. CDR3 in DNA: TGCGCCAGCAGCTCCAGCGGGGTCTCCTACAATGAGCAGTTCTTC.

This clonotype was seen repeatedly, ten times or more. The chain joins TRBV12-3 or TRBV12-4 to TRBJ2-3; no reliable D call. The CDR3 is 11 amino acids. Trimming stripped 1 base from V and 13 bases from J, with 9 bases between. The CDR3 DNA reads as TGTGCCAGCAGTTTAGGAGTAGAGGAGTATTTT. Translation gives CASSLGVEEYF.

This clonotype was seen many times. V usage is TRBV4-3 and J usage is TRBJ1-5; the D is unclear. The CDR3 contains 14 residues. Germline lookup yields CDR1 LGHNA and CDR2 YSLEER. The V end lost 4 bases, the J end lost 3 bases, and 10 bases lay between the germline ends. This CDR3 reads CASSPGRFNQPQHF. The CDR3 nucleotides are TGCGCCAGCAGCCCGGGAAGGTTCAATCAGCCCCAGCATTTT.

This clonotype was picked up many times. V gene TRBV28 combines with J gene TRBJ2-7; either TRBD1 or TRBD2 may supply D (5 bases each). Germline CDR1 and CDR2: MDHEN and SYDVKM. Trimming pared 6 bases from V and 2 bases from J, leaving 17 bases between. The CDR3 is 15 amino acids. The CDR3 nucleotides read TGTGCCAGCAGCCGGGCCCGGGGCCCTCCCTACGAGCAGTACTTC. This sequence encodes CASSRARGPPYEQYF.

This clonotype was detected only once. The chain carries TRBV27 and TRBJ2-1, with D maybe TRBD1 (5 bases). This CDR3 has 14 amino acids. CDR1 and CDR2 (germline): MNHEY, SMNVEV (reference sequence). V lost 0 bases and J 5 bases, leaving 8 bases between the germline ends. The CDR3 loop reads CASSLSLGDNEQFF. The DNA of the CDR3 is TGTGCCAGCAGTTTATCGCTAGGGGACAATGAGCAGTTCTTC.

This clonotype was seen many times. This chain connects TRBV7-8 to TRBJ2-3; the D gene is possibly TRBD2 (6 bases). V was cut by 5 bases and J by 3 bases, with 15 bases left in between. Germline CDR1 and CDR2: SGHVS and FQNEAQ. There are 15 residues in the CDR3. The CDR3 loop reads CASSPWARGTDTQYF. The CDR3 DNA is TGTGCCAGCAGCCCTTGGGCCCGGGGGACAGATACGCAGTATTTT.